This T cell receptor (beta chain) is drawn from a study of OX40 agonist ivuxolimab in advanced cancers. CDR1 is SGHTA and CDR2 is FQGTGA in the germline V gene. V lost 5 bases and J lost 7; bases outside the gene matches: 5. CDR3 length equals 13 residues. Assay used: immunoSEQ multiplex PCR; TCRdb lists only in-frame clones, some missing. The sample lists some 67,000 clones, about 88% occurring once. The sequence was obtained from an adult with an advanced solid tumor such as melanoma, head and neck, liver or kidney cancer. Material: CD4+ or CD8+ T cells sorted from blood, obtained in a trial of the OX40 agonist ivuxolimab. This chain links TRBV7-3 with TRBJ2-4; 7 bases are shared with TRBD2. The CDR3 nucleotides read TGTGCCAGCAGCGCGGGGGTCGGGAACATTCAGTACTTC. Amino acid sequence: CASSAGVGNIQYF.